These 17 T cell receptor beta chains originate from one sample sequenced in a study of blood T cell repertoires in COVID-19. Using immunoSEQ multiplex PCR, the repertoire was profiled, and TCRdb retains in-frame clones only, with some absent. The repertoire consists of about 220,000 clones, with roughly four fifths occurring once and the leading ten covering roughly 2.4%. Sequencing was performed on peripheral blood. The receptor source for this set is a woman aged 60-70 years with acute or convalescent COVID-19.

The CDR3 loop reads CASSYALTSGNTIYF. The CDR3 DNA follows: TGTGCCAGCAGTTACGCCTTGACATCTGGAAACACCATATATTTT. This chain uses TRBV6-5 with TRBJ1-3; D gene uncertain. Trimming shortened V by 2 bases and J by 1 base, and 9 bases separated the two germline ends. The CDR3 extends over 15 amino acids. The germline CDR1 and CDR2 sequences are MNHEY and SVGAGI.

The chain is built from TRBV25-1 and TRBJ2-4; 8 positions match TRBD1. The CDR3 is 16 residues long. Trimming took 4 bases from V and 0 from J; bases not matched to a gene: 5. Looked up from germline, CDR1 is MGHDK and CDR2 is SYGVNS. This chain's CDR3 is CASSARGLGAKNIQYF. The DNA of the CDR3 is TGTGCCAGCAGTGCCAGGGGGCTAGGAGCCAAAAACATTCAGTACTTC.

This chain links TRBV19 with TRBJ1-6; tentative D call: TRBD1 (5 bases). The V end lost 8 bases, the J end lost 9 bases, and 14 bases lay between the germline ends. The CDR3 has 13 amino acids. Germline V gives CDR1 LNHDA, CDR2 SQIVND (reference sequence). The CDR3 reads CASGLGGSSPLHF. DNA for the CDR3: TGTGCCAGTGGGTTGGGGGGATCTTCACCCCTCCACTTT.

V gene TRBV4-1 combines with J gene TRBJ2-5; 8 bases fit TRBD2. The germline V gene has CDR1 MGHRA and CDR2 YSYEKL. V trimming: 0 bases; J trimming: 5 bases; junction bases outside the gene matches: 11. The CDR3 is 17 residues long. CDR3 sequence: CASSQDGTGGAEETQYF. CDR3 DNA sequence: TGCGCCAGCAGCCAAGACGGGACCGGGGGGGCCGAGGAGACCCAGTACTTC.

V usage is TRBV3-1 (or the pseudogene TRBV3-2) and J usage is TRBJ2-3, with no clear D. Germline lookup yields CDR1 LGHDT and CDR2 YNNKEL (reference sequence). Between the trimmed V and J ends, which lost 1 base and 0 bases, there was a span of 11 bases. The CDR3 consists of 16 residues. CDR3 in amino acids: CASSQGGRASTDTQYF. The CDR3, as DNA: TGTGCCAGCAGCCAAGGAGGAAGAGCTAGCACAGATACGCAGTATTTT.

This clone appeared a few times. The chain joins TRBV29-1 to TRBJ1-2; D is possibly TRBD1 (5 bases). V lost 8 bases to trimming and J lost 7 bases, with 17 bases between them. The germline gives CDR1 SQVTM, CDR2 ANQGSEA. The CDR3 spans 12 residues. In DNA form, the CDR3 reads TGCAGCTTTAAGGATTGGGGGGGTGGCTACACCTTC. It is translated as CSFKDWGGGYTF.

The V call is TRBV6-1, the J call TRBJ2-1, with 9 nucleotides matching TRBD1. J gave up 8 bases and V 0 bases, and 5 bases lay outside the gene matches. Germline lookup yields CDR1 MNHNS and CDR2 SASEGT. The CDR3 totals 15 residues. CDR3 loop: CASSEAGQGRYEQFF. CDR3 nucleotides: TGTGCCAGCAGTGAAGCTGGACAGGGGCGATATGAGCAGTTCTTC.

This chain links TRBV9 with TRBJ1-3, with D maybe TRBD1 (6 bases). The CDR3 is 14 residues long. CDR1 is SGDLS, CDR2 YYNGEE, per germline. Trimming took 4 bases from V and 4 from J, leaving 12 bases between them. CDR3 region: CASSPGRGGNTIYF. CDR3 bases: TGTGCCAGCAGCCCGGGGAGGGGGGGAAACACCATATATTTT.

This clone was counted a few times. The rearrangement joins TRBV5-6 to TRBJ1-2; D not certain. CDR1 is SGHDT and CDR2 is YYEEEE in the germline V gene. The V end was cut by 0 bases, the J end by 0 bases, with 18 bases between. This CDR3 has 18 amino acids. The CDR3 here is CASSLAETRRSSNYGYTF. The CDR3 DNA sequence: TGTGCCAGCAGCTTGGCCGAGACAAGAAGGTCCTCTAACTATGGCTACACCTTC.

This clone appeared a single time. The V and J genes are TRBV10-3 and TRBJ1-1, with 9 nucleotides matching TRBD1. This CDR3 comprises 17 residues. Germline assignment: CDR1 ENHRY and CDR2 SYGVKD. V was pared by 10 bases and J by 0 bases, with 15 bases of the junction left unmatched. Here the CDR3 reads CATQPTPGQGMNTEAFF. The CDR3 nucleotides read TGTGCCACCCAACCAACACCGGGACAGGGCATGAACACTGAAGCTTTCTTT.

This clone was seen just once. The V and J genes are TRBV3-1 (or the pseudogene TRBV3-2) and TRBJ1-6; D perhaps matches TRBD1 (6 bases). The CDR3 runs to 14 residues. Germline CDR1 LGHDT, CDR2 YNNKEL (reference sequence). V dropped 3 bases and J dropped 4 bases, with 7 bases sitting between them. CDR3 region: CASSHQGYNSPLHF. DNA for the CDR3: TGTGCCAGCAGCCACCAGGGGTATAATTCACCCCTCCACTTT.

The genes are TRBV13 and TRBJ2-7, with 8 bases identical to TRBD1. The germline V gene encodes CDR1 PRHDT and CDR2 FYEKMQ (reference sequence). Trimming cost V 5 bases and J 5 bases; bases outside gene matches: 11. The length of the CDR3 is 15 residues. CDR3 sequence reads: CASSRGRTGSHEQYF. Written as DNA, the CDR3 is TGTGCCAGCAGCCGGGGGAGGACAGGGAGCCACGAGCAGTACTTC.

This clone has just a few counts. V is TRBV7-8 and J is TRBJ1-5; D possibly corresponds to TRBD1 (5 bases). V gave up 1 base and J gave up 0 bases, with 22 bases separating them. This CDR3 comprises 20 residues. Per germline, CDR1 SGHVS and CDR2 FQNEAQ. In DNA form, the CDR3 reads TGTGCCAGCAGCTTAGTTGTCCCCAACAGGAATAGATATAGCAATCAGCCCCAGCATTTT. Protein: CASSLVVPNRNRYSNQPQHF.

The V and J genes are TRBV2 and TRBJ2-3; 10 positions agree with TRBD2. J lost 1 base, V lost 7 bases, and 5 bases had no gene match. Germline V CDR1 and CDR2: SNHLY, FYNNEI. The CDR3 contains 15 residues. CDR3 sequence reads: CASNPSGGGTDTQYF. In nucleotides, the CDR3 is TGTGCCAGCAACCCCAGCGGGGGGGGCACAGATACGCAGTATTTT.

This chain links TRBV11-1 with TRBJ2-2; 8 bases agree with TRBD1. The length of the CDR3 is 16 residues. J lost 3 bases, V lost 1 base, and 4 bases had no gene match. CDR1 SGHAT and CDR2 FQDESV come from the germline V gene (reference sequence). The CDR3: CASSLGQGAYTGELFF. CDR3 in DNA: TGTGCCAGCAGCTTAGGGCAGGGGGCTTACACCGGGGAGCTGTTTTTT. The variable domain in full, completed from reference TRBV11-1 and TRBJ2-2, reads EAEVAQSPRYKITEKSQAVAFWCDPISGHATLYWYRQILGQGPELLVQFQDESVVDDSQLPKDRFSAERLKGVDSTLKIQPAELGDSAMYLCASSLGQGAYTGELFFGEGSRLTVL.

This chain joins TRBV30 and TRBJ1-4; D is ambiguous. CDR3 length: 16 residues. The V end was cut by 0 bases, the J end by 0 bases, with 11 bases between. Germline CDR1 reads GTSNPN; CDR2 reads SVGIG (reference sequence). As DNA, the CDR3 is TGTGCCTGGAGTGTACCAAGGAGCCCAACTAATGAAAAACTGTTTTTT. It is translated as CAWSVPRSPTNEKLFF.

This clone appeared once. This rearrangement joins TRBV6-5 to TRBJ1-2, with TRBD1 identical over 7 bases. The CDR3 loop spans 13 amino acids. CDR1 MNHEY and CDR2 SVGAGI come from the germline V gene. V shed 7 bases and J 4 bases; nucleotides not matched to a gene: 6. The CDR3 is CASKKGAGYGYTF. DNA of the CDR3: TGTGCCAGCAAGAAGGGGGCGGGCTATGGCTACACCTTC.